The clone carrying this T cell receptor (beta chain) occurred a few times. The data are from a study of regulatory T cells in long-lasting Graves disease. This sample's time point: newly diagnosed GD, antithyroid drugs for less than 3 months. PBMCs provided the RNA from which the TCR library was made. The CDR3 spans 14 residues. Trimming shortened V by 6 bases and J by 2 bases, and 13 bases separated the two germline ends. Looked up from germline, CDR1 is LGHDT and CDR2 is YNNKEL (reference sequence). According to the study, TCR beta libraries were built with iRepertoire HTBI primers and CDR3-region Arm-PCR. TCRdb re-called the multiplex PCR reads through MiXCR, storing one row per CDR3 protein. Here the sample spans about 530,000 distinct CDR3 sequences, 15% to 20% being singletons. These data are also associated with another study on T cells in Graves' hyperthyroidism and ophthalmopathy. That source reports: Diagnoses used clinical symptoms, serum thyroxine and TRAb, thyroid ultrasound and orbital computed tomography.

The genes are TRBV3-1 and TRBJ2-5, with D tentatively TRBD2 (5 bases). Here the sequenced sample was peripheral blood mononuclear cells (PBMCs), taken at new diagnosis, from a patient treated with antithyroid drugs. This sequence originates from a woman aged 35-65 years with Graves disease. Here the CDR3 DNA reads TGTGCCAGCAGTCAGCCCGGAGGTCAAGAGACCCAGTACTTC. It yields the protein CASSQPGGQETQYF.